This TCR beta chain was sequenced for a study of shared clonotypes between healthy human individuals. Overall study results and limits: Sampling covered nothing but blood. Tissue TCR repertoires likely differ from those found in blood.

With regard to this clone: The antigen is not known.

This CDR3 has 17 residues. Germline CDR1 is LNHDA and CDR2 is SQIVND (reference sequence). The V and J ends lost 11 bases and 4 bases, in that order; junction bases with no gene match: 13. Naive CD8 cells were CD45RO-negative, positively selected for CCR7, excluding terminally differentiated effector memory CD45RA+ cells. As originally analysed: Filtering differed for immunoSEQ, which gave only junction sequences without quality scores. Assay used: immunoSEQ multiplex PCR; TCRdb lists only in-frame clones, some missing. For V, J and clone size, that table is used; D and trimming come from the DNA. The repertoire has hundreds of thousands of clones, 85% to 95% of them found once; the top ten carry 0.095% to 0.14%.

The clonotype originates from a woman aged 25-40 years in good health. The chain carries TRBV19 and TRBJ2-2, with 13 bases fitting TRBD2. Source material: naive CD8+ T cells sorted from blood. CDR3 sequence (DNA): TGTGCCGCAACAACAGGACTAGCGGGAGAGGGCACCGGGGAGCTGTTTTTT. Translation: CAATTGLAGEGTGELFF.